This record looks at one T cell receptor (beta chain) sequence and its context. Its matching antigen is unknown. This sample stems from a study of shared clonotypes between healthy human individuals. For the study at large: Donors consisted of two women and three men between 18 and 49.

The CDR3 covers 15 residues. Germline CDR1 and CDR2: MNHEY and SVGAGI. With V trimmed by 2 bases and J by 4 bases, 3 bases remained unmatched. Participating donors were healthy, HIV-negative adults free of recent acute infections or vaccinations. Repertoires were generated with immunoSEQ multiplex PCR, while TCRdb's copy carries only in-frame clones and drops some. This table holds about 1 million clones, around 74% found once. Findings and caveats of the study: Naive CD4 clonotype sharing across four donors was around 5.5%. Represented diversity, genetic and exposure-history alike, was limited by few donors.

The sequence was collected from a man aged 18 to 29 in good health. Sequenced input: memory CD4+ T cells sorted from blood. The subset denotes: CD45RA-negative fraction. J is TRBJ1-4 and V is TRBV6-5; 8 bases match TRBD1. The CDR3 DNA reads TGTGCCAGCAGTTACCGGACAGGGAATAATGAAAAACTGTTTTTT. It is translated as CASSYRTGNNEKLFF.